Each of the 32 T cell receptor beta chains below was sequenced from the same sample in a study of CD8 T cells in Susac syndrome. The RNA, about 0.45 to 1 ug, was put through reverse transcription using random hexamers. TCRdb independently ran MiXCR on the immunoSEQ multiplex PCR reads; one entry per CDR3 protein. The data contain about 250,000 distinct CDR3 sequences, about 93% of them singletons. Sequenced material: CD4+ T cells from PBMCs. These receptors were taken from a human donor with multiple sclerosis.

The chain recombines TRBV14 with TRBJ2-3; D remains unclear. V shed 0 bases and J shed 4 bases, with 17 bases lying between them. Germline CDR1 SGHDN, CDR2 FVKESK. The CDR3 covers 17 residues. The CDR3 DNA reads as TGTGCCAGCAGCCAAGATCGAAGGATCCTCATGTCAGATACGCAGTATTTT. Translation gives CASSQDRRILMSDTQYF.

The rearrangement joins TRBV9 to TRBJ1-3; 7 bases are shared with TRBD1. Germline V gene data show CDR1 as SGDLS and CDR2 as YYNGEE. The length of the CDR3 is 15 residues. With V trimmed by 3 bases and J by 4 bases, 7 bases remained unmatched. For the CDR3, the DNA is TGTGCCAGCAGCGAGCAGACAGGGTCCGGAAACACCATATATTTT. It specifies CASSEQTGSGNTIYF.

V gene TRBV29-1 combines with J gene TRBJ2-2, with TRBD1 identical over 8 bases. The germline CDR1 and CDR2 sequences are SQVTM and ANQGSEA. The CDR3 runs 15 residues. V gave up 7 bases and J gave up 7 bases; unmatched junction bases: 14. DNA for the CDR3: TGCAGCGCCCGAGGACAGGGCGATCCAAACGGGGAGCTGTTTTTT. Protein sequence: CSARGQGDPNGELFF.

This chain connects TRBV14 to TRBJ2-5; no clear D. CDR1 is SGHDN, CDR2 FVKESK, per germline. This CDR3 is built from 13 residues. Trimming pared 2 bases from V and 5 bases from J, leaving 9 bases between. The CDR3 region is CASSQFRRETQYF. The CDR3 nucleotides are TGTGCCAGCAGCCAATTTCGTCGGGAGACCCAGTACTTC.

The J gene is TRBJ2-3, the V gene TRBV7-8; a weak D match, TRBD2 (6 bases). CDR3 size: 17 residues. V dropped 0 bases and J dropped 0 bases, with 13 bases sitting between them. Germline loops: CDR1 SGHVS, CDR2 FQNEAQ. CDR3 nucleotide sequence: TGTGCCAGCAGCTTAGCGCGGCTAGCGTCTAGCACAGATACGCAGTATTTT. Protein sequence: CASSLARLASSTDTQYF.

The chain combines TRBV13 with TRBJ2-5, with a possible D match to TRBD2 (6 bases). The CDR3 is 14 residues long. CDR1 PRHDT and CDR2 FYEKMQ come from the germline V gene (reference sequence). V gave up 3 bases and J gave up 3 bases, with 11 bases separating them. The chain's CDR3 is CASSFSGGEETQYF. The CDR3 DNA is TGTGCCAGCAGCTTCTCCGGCGGGGAAGAGACCCAGTACTTC.

CDR3 DNA sequence: TGTGCCAGCAGCCAAGAGCCAGTTCCCTACAATGAGCAGTTCTTC. Its translation: CASSQEPVPYNEQFF. This chain connects TRBV3-1 to TRBJ2-1; D unresolved. Germline V gives CDR1 LGHDT, CDR2 YNNKEL (reference sequence). The CDR3 is made up of 15 amino acids. Trimming stripped 0 bases from V and 2 bases from J, with 8 bases between.

J is TRBJ2-7 and V is TRBV3-1; 7 bases align to TRBD1. V shed 3 bases, J shed 3 bases, and the junction held 2 bases outside the gene matches. CDR1 and CDR2 from the germline V gene are LGHDT and YNNKEL (reference sequence). The CDR3 runs to 13 residues. CDR3 sequence (DNA): TGTGCCAGCAGCCAGGGACAGCACTACGAGCAGTACTTC. Translation: CASSQGQHYEQYF.

The chain couples TRBV11-1 to TRBJ1-1, with D hard to call. V lost 2 bases and J 7 bases, leaving 11 bases between the germline ends. The CDR3 has 13 residues. Germline V CDR1 and CDR2: SGHAT, FQDESV (reference sequence). The chain's CDR3 is CASSLNTRGEAFF. In nucleotides, the CDR3 is TGTGCCAGCAGCTTAAACACGCGGGGTGAAGCTTTCTTT.

This clonotype was seen once. The chain carries TRBV4-1 and TRBJ2-3, with TRBD2 as a possible D gene (5 bases). The CDR3 is made up of 17 amino acids. Between the trimmed V and J ends, which lost 0 bases and 6 bases, there was a span of 19 bases. Germline CDR1 and CDR2: MGHRA and YSYEKL. The CDR3: CASSQDTSGNVGDTQYF. CDR3 bases: TGCGCCAGCAGCCAAGATACGTCGGGGAATGTTGGGGATACGCAGTATTTT.

This clonotype was detected once. The rearrangement links TRBV20-1 to TRBJ2-5; 7 nucleotides align to TRBD1. The CDR3 runs 12 residues. The trim removed 6 bases at V and 5 bases at J, leaving 6 bases unmatched. Germline assignment: CDR1 DFQATT and CDR2 SNEGSKA (reference sequence). CDR3 sequence (DNA): TGCAGTGCCCACGACAGGGTTGAGACCCAGTACTTC. It is translated as CSAHDRVETQYF.

The chain employs TRBV30 and TRBJ2-7; tentatively, D is TRBD1 (6 bases). Trimming took off 4 bases at V and 3 bases at J, with 7 bases between the two ends. The CDR3 is 11 amino acids. From germline, CDR1 is GTSNPN and CDR2 SVGIG (reference sequence). CDR3 sequence (DNA): TGTGCCTGGAAGGACAGCTACGAGCAGTACTTC. It encodes CAWKDSYEQYF.

The rearrangement links TRBV7-3 to TRBJ2-3; no reliable D call. The CDR3 runs to 16 residues. Germline assignment: CDR1 SGHTA and CDR2 FQGTGA. V was shortened by 5 bases and J by 2 bases, with 17 bases between the two germline ends. The CDR3 DNA follows: TGTGCCAGCAGCCCACAAGTGGCTACCCTCACAGATACGCAGTATTTT. Amino acid sequence: CASSPQVATLTDTQYF.

V is TRBV30 and J is TRBJ1-2, with D perhaps matching TRBD1 (5 bases). In germline, CDR1 is GTSNPN, CDR2 SVGIG (reference sequence). This CDR3 has 14 residues. V lost 0 bases and J 8 bases, leaving 16 bases between the germline ends. The CDR3 protein is CAWSVGDQGVGYTF. CDR3 DNA: TGTGCCTGGAGTGTAGGCGATCAAGGGGTAGGCTACACCTTC.

The DNA for the CDR3 is TGTGCCTGGAGTTTTGGGGACATCTCTGGAAACACCATATATTTT. Its translation: CAWSFGDISGNTIYF. This rearrangement joins TRBV30 to TRBJ1-3; weak D call: TRBD1 (6 bases). Germline values: CDR1 GTSNPN, CDR2 SVGIG (reference sequence). Trimming took off 2 bases at V and 0 bases at J, with 11 bases between the two ends. The CDR3 covers 15 residues.

Remarks on this clonotype: The junction and the germline gene differ at one end; a read error may be behind it. The genes are TRBV7-2 and TRBJ2-3; 12 bases map to TRBD2. The CDR3 consists of 13 residues. Germline CDR1 SGHTA, CDR2 FQGNSA. The chain's CDR3 is CASSTGTSGFPGF. CDR3 nucleotides: TGTGCCAGCAGCACCGGGACTAGCGGGTTTCCGGGTTTT.

The chain employs TRBV6-1 and TRBJ2-1; the match to TRBD1 covers 11 bases. The J segment lost 9 bases and the V segment lost 7 bases, leaving 5 bases of the junction unmatched. The CDR3 is 13 residues long. CDR1 is MNHNS, CDR2 SASEGT, per germline. The CDR3 coding sequence is TGTGCCAGCAATCAGGGACAGGGGGGTGAGCAGTTCTTC. Translated: CASNQGQGGEQFF.

This rearrangement joins TRBV5-6 to TRBJ2-3; 9 nucleotides match TRBD2. The germline gives CDR1 SGHDT, CDR2 YYEEEE. Losses at the gene ends were 4 bases for V and 1 base for J; bases not matched to a gene: 4. The CDR3 runs 15 residues. CDR3 sequence reads: CASSQRTSGTDTQYF. CDR3 DNA sequence: TGTGCCAGCAGCCAAAGGACTAGCGGCACAGATACGCAGTATTTT.

The chain recombines TRBV3-1 with TRBJ2-2; tentatively, D is TRBD1 or TRBD2 (6 bases each). The germline V and J ends were trimmed by 0 bases and 3 bases, with 8 bases remaining between them. The CDR3 extends over 15 amino acids. Germline CDR1 LGHDT, CDR2 YNNKEL (reference sequence). CDR3 DNA: TGTGCCAGCAGCCAAGATAGGGGGGACACCGGGGAGCTGTTTTTT. It is translated as CASSQDRGDTGELFF.

The chain combines TRBV6-1 with TRBJ2-6; TRBD1 matches at 10 bases. The CDR3 runs 17 residues. Per germline, CDR1 MNHNS and CDR2 SASEGT. V lost 5 bases and J lost 0; bases outside the gene matches: 4. CDR3 sequence reads: CASSSRDRGSGANVLTF. CDR3 DNA: TGTGCCAGCAGTAGCCGGGACAGGGGCTCTGGGGCCAACGTCCTGACTTTC.

The rearrangement uses TRBV11-2 and TRBJ1-6; no clear D. Germline V gene sequence: CDR1 SGHAT, CDR2 FQNNGV. CDR3 length equals 15 residues. Trimming removed 3 bases from V and 1 base from J, with 7 bases in between. Here the CDR3 reads CASSFKGSYNSPLHF. Written as DNA, the CDR3 is TGTGCCAGCAGCTTTAAGGGTTCCTATAATTCACCCCTCCACTTT.

This chain connects TRBV10-2 to TRBJ2-2; TRBD1 matches at 10 bases. Germline V gene sequence: CDR1 WSHSY, CDR2 SAAADI. This CDR3 region has 16 residues. Germline trimming cut 4 bases from V and 6 bases from J; bases unmatched to any gene: 8. As DNA, the CDR3 is TGCGCCAGCAGTGGAATGGACAGGGGGATGGCCGGGGAGCTGTTTTTT. It is translated as CASSGMDRGMAGELFF.

This chain joins TRBV20-1 and TRBJ1-1; 9 positions match TRBD1. Trimming took 5 bases from V and 6 from J; bases not matched to a gene: 10. The germline gives CDR1 DFQATT, CDR2 SNEGSKA (reference sequence). The CDR3 has 14 residues. In DNA form, the CDR3 reads TGCAGTGCTCGGGCTGGGACAGGGCTGTCTGAAGCTTTCTTT. Translation: CSARAGTGLSEAFF.

In nucleotides, the CDR3 is TGCAGCGTTGCCGGGACACGGAACACCGGGGAGCTGTTTTTT. It translates to CSVAGTRNTGELFF. The chain couples TRBV29-1 to TRBJ2-2, with D tentatively TRBD1 (6 bases). Trimming removed 4 bases from V and 1 base from J, with 10 bases in between. The V gene's germline CDR1 is SQVTM and CDR2 ANQGSEA. The CDR3 runs 14 residues.

Here the CDR3 DNA reads TGTGCCAGCAGCACTAGCGGTGGGACCCAGTACTTC. Translation gives CASSTSGGTQYF. V and J are TRBV7-8 and TRBJ2-5, with 8 bases fitting TRBD2. Unmatched junction bases numbered 3, after V lost 5 bases and J lost 7 bases. The CDR3 sequence is 12 residues long. The germline CDR1 and CDR2 sequences are SGHVS and FQNEAQ.

The CDR3 loop is CASSQGRLLADVKQYF. Written as DNA, the CDR3 is TGCGCCAGCAGCCAGGGACGTCTCTTAGCGGACGTCAAGCAGTATTTT. V and J are TRBV4-1 and TRBJ2-3, with a possible D match to TRBD2 (6 bases). Germline V gene sequence: CDR1 MGHRA, CDR2 YSYEKL. V lost 3 bases to trimming and J lost 11 bases, with 24 bases between them. CDR3 length equals 16 residues.

The chain employs TRBV30 and TRBJ2-5; a possible D gene is TRBD2 (5 bases). Germline CDR1 GTSNPN, CDR2 SVGIG (reference sequence). This CDR3 spans 15 amino acids. The DNA for the CDR3 is TGTGCATATAGATCGAGGGCCAAACCTCAAGAGACCCAGTACTTC. It specifies CAYRSRAKPQETQYF. Looking up the rest from reference TRBV30 and TRBJ2-5 gives the full variable domain: SQTIHQWPATLVQPVGSPLSLECTVEGTSNPNLYWYRQAAGRGLQLLFYSVGIGQISSEVPQNLSASRPQDRQFILSSKKLLLSDSGFYLCAYRSRAKPQETQYFGPGTRLLVL.

This sequence joins TRBV7-9 and TRBJ2-3; D is undetermined. CDR1 is SEHNR and CDR2 is FQNEAQ in the germline V gene (reference sequence). V dropped 1 base and J dropped 2 bases, with 10 bases sitting between them. The CDR3 is made up of 15 amino acids. Here the CDR3 DNA reads TGTGCCAGCAGCTTAGAGGGCGCCGTCACAGATACGCAGTATTTT. Translating it yields CASSLEGAVTDTQYF.

V is TRBV5-1 and J is TRBJ2-4, with D possibly being TRBD2 (5 bases). Germline CDR1 SGHRS, CDR2 YFSETQ. Trimming pared 0 bases from V and 9 bases from J, leaving 13 bases between. This CDR3 has 14 residues. The CDR3 sequence: CASSLEPSEGIQYF. The CDR3 region has the DNA TGCGCCAGCAGCTTGGAACCCTCAGAGGGCATTCAGTACTTC.

The chain carries TRBV3-1 and TRBJ1-2; D call uncertain. Per germline, CDR1 LGHDT and CDR2 YNNKEL (reference sequence). Trimming shortened V by 0 bases and J by 7 bases, and 12 bases separated the two germline ends. This CDR3 has 14 amino acids. The CDR3 is CASSQEVRAGGYTF. In DNA, the CDR3 is TGTGCCAGCAGCCAAGAGGTGCGGGCTGGTGGCTACACCTTC.

The V and J genes are TRBV6-5 and TRBJ2-1; TRBD1 matches at 9 bases. This CDR3 comprises 14 residues. Losses at the gene ends were 5 bases for V and 9 bases for J; bases not matched to a gene: 8. Germline CDR1 reads MNHEY; CDR2 reads SVGAGI. CDR3 sequence reads: CASSRDREFSEQFF. The CDR3 bases are TGTGCCAGCAGTCGGGACAGGGAGTTCAGTGAGCAGTTCTTC.

The chain has TRBV7-3 and TRBJ2-2; D may be TRBD1 (5 bases). Trimming removed 0 bases at V and 5 bases at J, with 10 bases between. The length of the CDR3 is 15 residues. The germline CDR1 and CDR2 sequences are SGHTA and FQGTGA. The DNA of the CDR3 is TGTGCCAGCAGCTTAACATCGCAGGGTACCGGGGAGCTGTTTTTT. It is translated as CASSLTSQGTGELFF.